The 9 T cell receptor beta chains presented below share a single source sample, sequenced in a study of cytomegalovirus exposure and HLA in healthy donors. Researchers ran the PCR with 60 Vbeta and 13 Jbeta primers. TCRdb's table, derived via immunoSEQ multiplex PCR, lists solely in-frame clones and lacks some. The sample shows about 140,000 clones, 75% of them seen only once. Sequenced material: PBMCs. These receptors were obtained from a man in his forties in good health and CMV-seronegative.

This clone was seen only a few times. The chain is built from TRBV12-5 and TRBJ2-1; D may be TRBD1 (6 bases). This CDR3 region has 12 residues. Trimming shortened V by 2 bases and J by 10 bases, and 9 bases separated the two germline ends. The germline gives CDR1 LGHNT, CDR2 FRNRAP. For the CDR3, the DNA is TGTGCTAGTGGTTTGTACGGGACAGAGCAGTTCTTC. Its protein is CASGLYGTEQFF.

This chain joins TRBV2 and TRBJ2-4; D unclear. V lost 5 bases to trimming and J lost 2 bases, with 13 bases between them. The CDR3 sequence is 15 residues long. Germline CDR1 is SNHLY and CDR2 is FYNNEI. In nucleotides, the CDR3 is TGTGCCAGCAGTCTTTTCGGCAGGTCCAAAAACATTCAGTACTTC. Protein: CASSLFGRSKNIQYF.

This clone was recorded only once. This rearrangement joins TRBV5-6 to TRBJ2-7; 7 bases are shared with TRBD1. This CDR3 contains 14 residues. V shed 1 base, J shed 2 bases, and the junction held 3 bases outside the gene matches. Germline values: CDR1 SGHDT, CDR2 YYEEEE. In nucleotides, the CDR3 is TGTGCCAGCAGCTTGCGACAGGGAACCTACGAGCAGTACTTC. It yields the protein CASSLRQGTYEQYF.

This chain joins TRBV6-5 and TRBJ1-1, with 8 bases lining up with TRBD1. Germline CDR1 is MNHEY and CDR2 is SVGAGI. V lost 2 bases to trimming and J lost 5 bases; unmatched junction nucleotides: 4. CDR3 length: 14 amino acids. The CDR3: CASSYGDRWTEAFF. The DNA of the CDR3 is TGTGCCAGCAGTTACGGGGACAGGTGGACTGAAGCTTTCTTT.

This clone was detected only a few times. This chain uses TRBV29-1 with TRBJ1-3; 8 nucleotides align to TRBD1. Germline CDR1 reads SQVTM; CDR2 reads ANQGSEA. J gave up 2 bases and V 6 bases, and 9 bases lay outside the gene matches. This CDR3 has 15 residues. This CDR3 reads CSVGGQGLTGNTIYF. DNA of the CDR3: TGCAGCGTGGGAGGACAGGGTTTAACTGGAAACACCATATATTTT.

J is TRBJ2-5 and V is TRBV7-2, with 9 bases identical to TRBD2. CDR3 length: 16 residues. V was pared by 5 bases and J by 4 bases, with 11 bases of the junction left unmatched. Germline CDR1 and CDR2: SGHTA and FQGNSA. CDR3 sequence reads: CASSPASSSGAETQYF. CDR3 bases: TGTGCCAGCAGCCCCGCCTCCTCTAGCGGGGCAGAGACCCAGTACTTC. Variable domain in full (rest from reference TRBV7-2 and TRBJ2-5): GAGVSQSPSNKVTEKGKDVELRCDPISGHTALYWYRQSLGQGLEFLIYFQGNSAPDKSGLPSDRFSAERTGGSVSTLTIQRTQQEDSAVYLCASSPASSSGAETQYFGPGTRLLVL.

The chain's CDR3 is CASSPRTSGSNEQFF. CDR3 nucleotide sequence: TGTGCCAGCTCCCCCCGGACTAGCGGGAGCAATGAGCAGTTCTTC. The rearrangement joins TRBV18 to TRBJ2-1; 13 bases are a match to TRBD2. The germline CDR1 and CDR2 sequences are KGHSH and LQKENI. V was pared by 6 bases and J by 6 bases, with 5 bases of the junction left unmatched. This CDR3 contains 15 residues.

The chain couples TRBV5-4 to TRBJ2-2, with a weak D call TRBD2 (7 bases). With 4 bases removed from V and 5 bases from J, the gap between germline ends came to 15 bases. CDR3 size: 15 residues. Germline values: CDR1 SGHNT, CDR2 YYREEE (reference sequence). The DNA of the CDR3 is TGTGCCAGCAGCGTCGGGGGGCGTAAGACCGGGGAGCTGTTTTTT. Protein product: CASSVGGRKTGELFF.

The rearrangement uses TRBV28 and TRBJ1-1; D not resolved. Germline V lookup: CDR1 MDHEN, CDR2 SYDVKM. The CDR3 is 13 amino acids. The V gene lost 4 bases and the J gene lost 0 bases, with 6 bases spanning the gap. In DNA, the CDR3 is TGTGCCAGCAGTTCAGGTCTGAACACTGAAGCTTTCTTT. Translating gives CASSSGLNTEAFF.